This T cell receptor (beta chain) was retrieved from a study of blood T cell repertoires in COVID-19. Trimming pared 3 bases from V and 8 bases from J, leaving 13 bases between. Germline assignment: CDR1 MNHNS and CDR2 SASEGT. This CDR3 spans 13 amino acids. Repertoires were generated with immunoSEQ multiplex PCR, while TCRdb's copy carries only in-frame clones and drops some. Among about 190,000 clones listed, approximately 91% were seen once. The sequenced sample consisted of peripheral blood. The chain couples TRBV6-1 to TRBJ1-2, with a tentative D call TRBD1 (5 bases). This sequence was found in an older man with active or convalescent COVID-19. CDR3 amino acids: CASSDGQGIGYTF. The DNA for the CDR3 is TGTGCCAGCAGTGATGGGCAGGGAATCGGCTACACCTTC.